The 10 T cell receptor beta chains given below trace back to one sample, sequenced in a study of blood T cell repertoires in COVID-19. The method was immunoSEQ multiplex PCR; TCRdb's version includes in-frame clones alone and lacks a portion of them. The sample lists around 50,000 clones; roughly 82% were seen once. The sequencing input was peripheral blood. These receptors were obtained from a woman between 55 and 75 years old with acute or convalescent COVID-19.

The V and J genes are TRBV5-1 and TRBJ2-7; D perhaps matches TRBD1 (6 bases). CDR3 length: 17 residues. In germline, CDR1 is SGHRS, CDR2 YFSETQ. Trimming shortened V by 4 bases and J by 4 bases, and 24 bases separated the two germline ends. CDR3 in DNA: TGCGCCAGCAGCCTCACGACAGGAGGCAAAACTGTATACGAGCAGTACTTC. It yields the protein CASSLTTGGKTVYEQYF.

The rearrangement uses TRBV30 and TRBJ2-7, with unresolved D. Trimming pared 4 bases from V and 1 base from J, leaving 11 bases between. Looked up from germline, CDR1 is GTSNPN and CDR2 is SVGIG (reference sequence). The CDR3 loop spans 13 amino acids. CDR3 in amino acids: CAWKKLLSYEQYF. The CDR3 nucleotides read TGTGCCTGGAAGAAACTCTTATCCTACGAGCAGTACTTC.

V gene TRBV29-1 combines with J gene TRBJ2-2; 9 positions agree with TRBD1. This CDR3 has 16 residues. The V segment lost 4 bases and the J segment 1 base; nucleotides outside the gene matches: 7. Germline V gives CDR1 SQVTM, CDR2 ANQGSEA. CDR3 DNA sequence: TGCAGCGTTGGCCCCACAGGGGGCAAGAACACCGGGGAGCTGTTTTTT. It is translated as CSVGPTGGKNTGELFF.

The chain uses TRBV18 and TRBJ2-7; TRBD1 matches at 10 bases. V dropped 2 bases and J dropped 1; count of bases not matched to a gene: 8. CDR3 length: 17 amino acids. Germline V gene lookup returns CDR1 KGHSH and CDR2 LQKENI. The DNA of the CDR3 is TGTGCCAGCTCACCAAGGACGGGACAGGGGCCTTCCTACGAGCAGTACTTC. Its translation is CASSPRTGQGPSYEQYF.

This clone was found a few times. V usage is TRBV7-2 and J usage is TRBJ2-5; 8 bases line up with TRBD2. CDR1 is SGHTA and CDR2 is FQGNSA in the germline V gene. This CDR3 has 17 residues. The V gene end was trimmed by 5 bases and the J gene end by 5 bases; junction bases not matched to a gene: 16. CDR3 sequence: CASSPPGMRGAGETQYF. CDR3 nucleotides: TGTGCCAGCAGCCCCCCTGGAATGCGGGGGGCCGGGGAGACCCAGTACTTC.

The chain links TRBV7-8 to TRBJ2-3, with 14 bases matching TRBD2. The germline V gene has CDR1 SGHVS and CDR2 FQNEAQ. The CDR3 is made up of 19 amino acids. V lost 3 bases to trimming and J lost 0 bases; unmatched junction nucleotides: 8. Here the CDR3 DNA reads TGTGCCAGCAGCTTGTTGACTAGCGGGGGGGTTAGGAGCACAGATACGCAGTATTTT. Translated, it gives CASSLLTSGGVRSTDTQYF.

V is TRBV30 and J is TRBJ1-5, with 9 bases that match TRBD1. The germline V gene encodes CDR1 GTSNPN and CDR2 SVGIG (reference sequence). Trimming took 0 bases from V and 7 from J; bases not matched to a gene: 7. The CDR3 covers 15 residues. The CDR3 coding sequence is TGTGCCTGGAGTGTAAGGGGACAGGGTTACCAGCCCCAGCATTTT. It translates to CAWSVRGQGYQPQHF.

The chain carries TRBV27 and TRBJ1-2, with D hard to call. CDR3 length: 13 residues. Trimming stripped 2 bases from V and 5 bases from J, with 9 bases between. CDR1 MNHEY and CDR2 SMNVEV come from the germline V gene (reference sequence). The CDR3 protein is CASSLGPAYGYTF. For the CDR3, the DNA is TGTGCCAGCAGTTTAGGGCCCGCGTATGGCTACACCTTC.

This chain links TRBV6-5 with TRBJ2-1; 10 nucleotides align to TRBD2. The trim removed 6 bases at V and 5 bases at J, leaving 7 bases unmatched. CDR3 size: 15 residues. CDR1 and CDR2 from the germline V gene are MNHEY and SVGAGI. The CDR3, as DNA: TGTGCCAGCAGACCGAGCGGGGGGGCCAACAATGAGCAGTTCTTC. Translation: CASRPSGGANNEQFF.

This clone was detected a few times. The rearrangement joins TRBV5-8 to TRBJ1-6, with TRBD1 matching 7 bases. Per germline, CDR1 SGHTS and CDR2 YDEGEE. This CDR3 has 14 residues. J gave up 10 bases and V 3 bases, and 7 bases lay outside the gene matches. The CDR3 region is CASSSNRGKSPLHF. The CDR3 nucleotides read TGTGCCAGCAGCTCCAACAGGGGTAAATCACCCCTCCACTTT.